The 5 T cell receptor beta chains in this list originate from one sample, sequenced in a study of radiation and T cells in renal cell carcinoma. TCRdb keeps only in-frame clones here, not all; method: immunoSEQ multiplex PCR. This table holds over 45,000 clones, roughly three quarters found once. The time point: baseline pretreatment blood. Treatment specified: 15 Gy SBRT to primary tumor, nephrectomy 4 weeks later. This sample comprised blood, obtained from a patient whose treatment included radiotherapy and nephrectomy. Source of these receptors: a man aged 55 to 69 with renal cell carcinoma.

The table lists this clone with many counts. The chain combines TRBV6-5 with TRBJ1-6; D is undetermined. The CDR3 is 12 amino acids. V was clipped by 6 bases and J by 6 bases, with 6 bases between them. The germline V gene encodes CDR1 MNHEY and CDR2 SVGAGI. CDR3 amino acids: CASRNTNSPLHF. In DNA form, the CDR3 reads TGTGCCAGCAGGAATACTAATTCACCCCTCCACTTT.

The genes are TRBV18 and TRBJ1-5; no clear D. Germline values: CDR1 KGHSH, CDR2 LQKENI. The CDR3 length is 15 residues. V shed 3 bases and J shed 4 bases, with 13 bases lying between them. The CDR3 protein is CASSPEVPGNQPQHF. The CDR3 nucleotides read TGTGCCAGCTCACCCGAAGTCCCGGGTAATCAGCCCCAGCATTTT.

The CDR3 bases are TGTGCCAGCGGACTAGTTCCCGGGGAGCTGTTTTTT. This translates into CASGLVPGELFF. The V and J genes are TRBV7-3 and TRBJ2-2; 7 nucleotides line up with TRBD2. The CDR3 sequence is 12 residues long. V trimming: 8 bases; J trimming: 6 bases; junction bases outside the gene matches: 3. From germline, CDR1 is SGHTA and CDR2 FQGTGA.

This chain connects TRBV7-2 to TRBJ1-1; no reliable D call. The germline V gene encodes CDR1 SGHTA and CDR2 FQGNSA. Trimming cost V 1 base and J 4 bases, with 10 bases left between them. The CDR3 is 14 residues long. CDR3 in DNA: TGTGCCAGCAGCTTAGGAGGGCAGAGCACTGAAGCTTTCTTT. This encodes CASSLGGQSTEAFF.

The V and J genes are TRBV5-4 and TRBJ1-6; TRBD1 agrees at 8 bases. V shed 4 bases and J 7 bases; nucleotides not matched to a gene: 10. The CDR3 has 16 residues. The germline V gene has CDR1 SGHNT and CDR2 YYREEE (reference sequence). The CDR3 is CASSNQGASRNSPLHF. The CDR3 DNA sequence: TGTGCCAGCAGCAACCAGGGGGCGTCGCGGAATTCACCCCTCCACTTT.